This T cell receptor beta chain stems from a study of PD-L1 blockade in urothelial cancer. Overall study context: Patients with male sex and bladder-origin urothelial cancer accounted for about 85% of the roughly 29 enrolled. Blood drawn 3 weeks (second dose) and 6 weeks after treatment start was analyzed.

Time point meaning: peripheral blood 6 weeks after treatment start. Germline V gene sequence: CDR1 SEHNR, CDR2 FQNEAQ (reference sequence). The V and J ends lost 3 bases and 0 bases, in that order; junction bases with no gene match: 3. The length of the CDR3 is 15 residues. Spike-ins of synthetic TCR analog templates went into each PCR. Profiled with immunoSEQ multiplex PCR; TCRdb holds only in-frame clones, not every one. The sample has 100,000 to 150,000 clones, about 83% seen once; the top ten hold about 2.4%. Specimen: PBMCs, collected around atezolizumab (anti-PD-L1) treatment. This chain joins TRBV7-9 and TRBJ1-1; 8 bases line up with TRBD1. This sequence originates from a man aged 45 to 65 with urothelial cancer. This chain's CDR3 is CASSLLTGVNTEAFF. For the CDR3, the DNA is TGTGCCAGCAGCTTGTTGACAGGGGTGAACACTGAAGCTTTCTTT.